This T cell receptor (beta chain) emerged from a study of blood T cell repertoires in COVID-19 (dated by TCRdb to between 2020 and 2021). Background for the entire study: Collaborator samples came from the United States, Italy and Spain and covered acute and convalescent phases of COVID-19. The material from the prospective study consisted of cDNA or gDNA derived from T cells, B-cell-depleted T cells, or PBMCs. The dataset comprised deeply sampled blood TCRbeta repertoires from subjects exposed to, actively infected with, or recovered from COVID-19. The repertoires were made available in a free public database intended to serve as a resource for research on the immune response to SARS-CoV-2. The samples were drawn from two sources: the first 160 participants of the ongoing ImmuneRACE study, and 1,000 to 1,500 subjects contributed by 6 global collaborators. The sample metadata nearly always contained a de-identified subject ID, COVID-19 status, age in years and sex. Where HLA class I and class II types were available, the types were taken from metadata supplied by the sample provider, not from assay-based typing.

TCRbeta CDR3 regions were amplified from genomic DNA by means of the immunoSEQ Assay, a bias-controlled multiplex PCR. From the authors' description of their analysis: Nucleated cell counts per sample were estimated from amplification of reference gene primers within the assay. To quantify the absolute abundance of each unique TCRbeta CDR3 rearrangement, sequence reads were collapsed and filtered. For each sample, productive Simpson clonality was calculated as the square root of Simpson's diversity index across productive rearrangements. TCRdb re-hosts the immuneACCESS table, in-frame sequences only. Its copies lack some clones; in the studies checked, an unresolved V gene accounts for under half of them, and the cause for the rest is not known. The DNA gave D and trimming, while V, J and clone size come from that table. The sample table lists roughly 70,000 clones, around nine tenths of them with a count of one. Around 20% of the sample is held by the ten biggest clonotypes.

For this clone: What this receptor recognizes is not known. Within one base of it there is no much larger clone, and no base qualities were kept.

CDR1 SGHRS and CDR2 YFSETQ were looked up in the germline V gene. The germline V and J ends show losses of 0 bases and 4 bases respectively, and no gene match explains 9 bases of the junction. Taken from cysteine to phenylalanine, the CDR3 has 16 residues. The DNA shown is the 48-base CDR3, in frame from base 1. The collaborating institutions used their own protocols to collect whole blood in K2EDTA tubes. For TCRbeta analysis, collaborators shipped samples as frozen whole blood, isolated PBMCs, or DNA extracted from either of those sample types. Summary of the overall study and its limitations: The quantity of clinical and demographic metadata differed by source and by participant and was supplied without curation.

Here the chain combines TRBV5-1 and TRBJ2-5, with 7 middle bases fitting TRBD2. This sequence was found in an elderly woman with acute or convalescent COVID-19. Specimen: peripheral blood. The CDR3: CASSLGFRERGETQYF. The DNA sequence follows: TGCGCCAGCAGCTTGGGTTTCCGGGAGCGGGGAGAGACCCAGTACTTC.